The 21 T cell receptor beta chains below all came from one sample that was sequenced in a study of spatial heterogeneity in lung cancer. TCRdb reprocessed the 5' RACE reads via MiXCR and lists one record per CDR3 protein. The table shows tens of thousands of distinct CDR3 sequences, with less than 5.5% occurring only once. Time point described: sample taken at primary tumor resection. TCRs were sequenced from unsorted whole RNA of tumor, nontumor lung or PBMC. The sequenced sample was PBMCs, obtained at surgery. The receptors here all came from a female donor with early-stage non-small cell lung cancer.

This clonotype was recorded at least ten times. The rearrangement links TRBV20-1 to TRBJ1-6; D is possibly TRBD1 (5 bases). In germline, CDR1 is DFQATT, CDR2 SNEGSKA (reference sequence). The CDR3 has 12 residues. V lost 7 bases to trimming and J lost 6 bases, with 10 bases between them. CDR3 sequence reads: CSGGSGNSPLHF. The CDR3 nucleotides are TGCAGTGGGGGGTCGGGTAATTCACCCCTCCACTTT.

This clonotype has a count of ten or more. The gene calls are TRBV12-3 or TRBV12-4 and TRBJ1-1; no clear D. The V and J ends lost 4 bases and 1 base respectively, with 7 bases between them. This CDR3 is 13 amino acids long. CDR3 in amino acids: CASSSRGNTEAFF. In DNA, the CDR3 is TGTGCCAGCAGTTCCCGAGGGAACACTGAAGCTTTCTTT.

The sample holds many counts of this clonotype. The chain recombines TRBV20-1 with TRBJ2-5, with TRBD1 as a possible D gene (6 bases). Trimming took 6 bases from V and 9 from J, leaving 20 bases between them. Germline CDR1 reads DFQATT; CDR2 reads SNEGSKA (reference sequence). The CDR3 extends over 13 amino acids. CDR3 DNA: TGCAGTGCCCCGGACAGCGGCAAGGGAGCCCAGTACTTC. Translated, it gives CSAPDSGKGAQYF.

This clonotype was observed many times. This chain connects TRBV20-1 to TRBJ2-1; 10 bases match TRBD2. The CDR3 extends over 15 amino acids. Germline V gene lookup returns CDR1 DFQATT and CDR2 SNEGSKA (reference sequence). V shed 0 bases, J shed 7 bases, and the junction held 6 bases outside the gene matches. CDR3 amino acids: CSAREGLAWLNEQFF. CDR3 nucleotides: TGCAGTGCTAGAGAGGGACTAGCGTGGCTAAATGAGCAGTTCTTC.

This clonotype was seen ten or more times. The chain has TRBV2 and TRBJ2-7; TRBD2 is a possible D gene (5 bases). Trimming removed 6 bases at V and 0 bases at J, with 9 bases between. The length of the CDR3 is 13 residues. Germline V gene sequence: CDR1 SNHLY, CDR2 FYNNEI. The CDR3 loop reads CASRPGSSYEQYF. DNA for the CDR3: TGTGCCAGCAGGCCGGGGAGCTCCTACGAGCAGTACTTC. The full variable domain, completed using reference TRBV2 and TRBJ2-7, is EPEVTQTPSHQVTQMGQEVILRCVPISNHLYFYWYRQILGQKVEFLVSFYNNEISEKSEIFDDQFSVERPDGSNFTLKIRSTKLEDSAMYFCASRPGSSYEQYFGPGTRLTVT.

This clonotype appeared many times. The V and J genes are TRBV28 and TRBJ2-4; 10 nucleotides line up with TRBD1. CDR3 size: 16 residues. CDR1 and CDR2 (germline): MDHEN, SYDVKM. V was pared by 6 bases and J by 2 bases, with 7 bases of the junction left unmatched. CDR3 sequence reads: CASSPGQGLTKNIQYF. The CDR3 region has the DNA TGTGCCAGCAGCCCGGGACAGGGGCTAACCAAAAACATTCAGTACTTC.

This clonotype was detected ten times or more. The chain recombines TRBV7-8 with TRBJ2-1; D remains unclear. Germline loops: CDR1 SGHVS, CDR2 FQNEAQ. The germline V and J ends were trimmed by 4 bases and 0 bases, with 10 bases remaining between them. The CDR3 has 15 amino acids. The CDR3 is CASSSGRSSYNEQFF. CDR3 coding DNA: TGTGCCAGCAGCTCTGGACGAAGCTCCTACAATGAGCAGTTCTTC.

In this sample, this clonotype turned up many times. This chain uses TRBV12-3 or TRBV12-4 with TRBJ1-4, with D uncertain. This CDR3 has 14 amino acids. V was clipped by 7 bases and J by 0 bases, with 9 bases between them. CDR3 coding DNA: TGTGCCAGCACCGAGATTTCAACTAATGAAAAACTGTTTTTT. Residues: CASTEISTNEKLFF.

This clonotype was picked up many times. V usage is TRBV6-2 or TRBV6-3 and J usage is TRBJ2-6, with TRBD1 identical over 8 bases. Germline loops: CDR1 MNHEY, CDR2 SVGEGT. Unmatched junction bases numbered 13, after V lost 5 bases and J lost 1 base. The CDR3 runs to 19 residues. This CDR3 is CASSQLTSTGDSGANVLTF. CDR3 DNA sequence: TGTGCCAGCAGTCAGCTTACTTCGACAGGGGATTCTGGGGCCAACGTCCTGACTTTC.

This clonotype came up many times. The V gene is TRBV6-6, the J gene TRBJ2-7; maybe TRBD1 (6 bases). Trimming pared 6 bases from V and 0 bases from J, leaving 15 bases between. CDR3 size: 15 residues. Germline V CDR1 and CDR2: MNHNY, SVGAGI (reference sequence). CDR3 loop: CASSHAEDSSYEQYF. DNA of the CDR3: TGTGCCAGCAGCCACGCCGAGGACAGCTCCTACGAGCAGTACTTC.

This sequence joins TRBV7-2 and TRBJ1-6, with 8 bases identical to TRBD1. This CDR3 has 14 amino acids. Germline V CDR1 and CDR2: SGHTA, FQGNSA. J was trimmed by 6 bases and V by 5 bases; bases with no gene match: 3. CDR3 bases: TGTGCCAGCAGCCAGACAGGGGTTAATTCACCCCTCCACTTT. This sequence encodes CASSQTGVNSPLHF.

The V call is TRBV10-3, the J call TRBJ2-3; 9 bases align to TRBD2. The CDR3 loop spans 15 amino acids. Germline-derived CDR1 and CDR2 are ENHRY and SYGVKD. V lost 1 base and J lost 2; bases outside the gene matches: 1. In DNA, the CDR3 is TGTGCCATCAGTGAGTTAGCGGGGGACACAGATACGCAGTATTTT. Translation: CAISELAGDTDTQYF.

This clonotype was counted at least ten times. The chain recombines TRBV18 with TRBJ1-2; maybe TRBD1 (6 bases). This CDR3 is 14 amino acids long. Germline loops: CDR1 KGHSH, CDR2 LQKENI. Between the trimmed V and J ends, which lost 3 bases and 2 bases, there was a span of 10 bases. As DNA, the CDR3 is TGTGCCAGCTCACCTCCGAGGGGGAACTATGGCTACACCTTC. Its protein is CASSPPRGNYGYTF. The variable domain in full, completed from reference TRBV18 and TRBJ1-2, reads NAGVMQNPRHLVRRRGQEARLRCSPMKGHSHVYWYRQLPEEGLKFMVYLQKENIIDESGMPKERFSAEFPKEGPSILRIQQVVRGDSAAYFCASSPPRGNYGYTFGSGTRLTVV.

This clonotype was seen many times. The V call is TRBV29-1, the J call TRBJ1-2; 8 bases map to TRBD1. Germline lookup yields CDR1 SQVTM and CDR2 ANQGSEA. This CDR3 is 16 amino acids long. The J segment lost 4 bases and the V segment lost 3 bases, leaving 13 bases of the junction unmatched. CDR3 sequence reads: CSVDPSTGERGYGYTF. CDR3 coding DNA: TGCAGCGTTGACCCCTCGACAGGGGAGCGAGGCTATGGCTACACCTTC.

Ten or more counts support this clonotype. The V call is TRBV20-1, the J call TRBJ1-5; 8 nucleotides line up with TRBD1. J lost 4 bases, V lost 6 bases, and 2 bases had no gene match. Germline V gives CDR1 DFQATT, CDR2 SNEGSKA (reference sequence). CDR3 length equals 12 residues. The CDR3 sequence is CSARTGNQPQHF. For the CDR3, the DNA is TGCAGTGCGCGGACAGGGAATCAGCCCCAGCATTTT.

This clonotype was seen at least ten times. The chain uses TRBV6-5 and TRBJ2-5, with D possibly being TRBD1 or TRBD2 (6 bases each). Trimming shortened V by 4 bases and J by 1 base, and 10 bases separated the two germline ends. This CDR3 spans 14 amino acids. Germline V gene sequence: CDR1 MNHEY, CDR2 SVGAGI. The CDR3 coding sequence is TGTGCCAGCAGTTTCCGGGGGCCCCAAGAGACCCAGTACTTC. It specifies CASSFRGPQETQYF.

The genes are TRBV5-4 and TRBJ2-5; D is possibly TRBD1 (6 bases). V gave up 0 bases and J gave up 4 bases, with 7 bases separating them. Germline CDR1 and CDR2: SGHNT and YYREEE (reference sequence). The length of the CDR3 is 13 residues. The CDR3 loop reads CASSLVRGETQYF. The CDR3 region has the DNA TGTGCCAGCAGCTTGGTCAGGGGAGAGACCCAGTACTTC.

This clonotype has a count of ten or more. V is TRBV7-2 and J is TRBJ1-3, with D possibly being TRBD1 (6 bases). The CDR3 covers 16 residues. In germline, CDR1 is SGHTA, CDR2 FQGNSA. V was clipped by 5 bases and J by 0 bases, with 14 bases between them. CDR3 protein: CASSRQVVSSGNTIYF. The CDR3 DNA reads TGTGCCAGCAGCCGACAGGTCGTATCCTCTGGAAACACCATATATTTT.

The chain combines TRBV5-1 with TRBJ2-1, with 10 bases lining up with TRBD2. Germline CDR1 is SGHRS and CDR2 is YFSETQ. Trimming removed 0 bases from V and 2 bases from J; junction bases left unmatched: 5. The CDR3 runs 17 residues. The CDR3 DNA reads TGCGCCAGCAGCTTGGTTCCTAGCGGGGGAACCTACAATGAGCAGTTCTTC. Amino acids: CASSLVPSGGTYNEQFF.

This clonotype was seen more than once but under ten times. The chain carries TRBV27 and TRBJ1-2; D is undetermined. CDR1 is MNHEY and CDR2 is SMNVEV in the germline V gene (reference sequence). The V gene lost 6 bases and the J gene lost 0 bases, with 11 bases spanning the gap. The CDR3 runs to 14 residues. For the CDR3, the DNA is TGTGCCAGCAGCCGAAAGACATCTAACTATGGCTACACCTTC. It encodes CASSRKTSNYGYTF.

This clonotype has ten or more counts. The chain links TRBV9 to TRBJ1-1; no definite D call. This CDR3 contains 16 residues. V shed 0 bases and J shed 4 bases, with 16 bases lying between them. Germline assignment: CDR1 SGDLS and CDR2 YYNGEE. DNA for the CDR3: TGTGCCAGCAGCGTAGCTCCCTCAGGTGGAGGCACTGAAGCTTTCTTT. Its translation is CASSVAPSGGGTEAFF.